This T cell receptor beta chain was profiled in a study of T cell responses to AZD1222 COVID-19 vaccine. The study's findings and limits: Repertoires were obtained solely post-peak T cell response.

Turning to this clone: Antigen specificity is unknown.

Assay: immunoSEQ multiplex PCR; the TCRdb copy retains only in-frame clones and omits some. The sample lists roughly 120,000 clones, about nine tenths occurring once. Germline V gives CDR1 SGHAT, CDR2 FQNNGV. CDR3 length equals 15 residues. Trimming removed 7 bases from V and 10 bases from J, with 22 bases in between. Sequencing used peripheral blood, obtained on day 0 of AZD1222 vaccination. The chain employs TRBV11-2 and TRBJ1-4; possible D gene TRBD1, 5 bases. The TCR sequence derives from an adult in good health. CDR3 DNA: TGTGCCAGCACCAGTTCTCCACGGGGCAGGTTAAAACTGTTTTTT. Its protein is CASTSSPRGRLKLFF.